The clone carrying this TCR beta chain was detected ten times or more. This record belongs to a study of T cells in Graves' hyperthyroidism and ophthalmopathy. The study collected blood at first hyperthyroidism diagnosis, before any ophthalmopathy symptoms arose. V shed 7 bases and J shed 2 bases, with 11 bases lying between them. This CDR3 region has 13 residues. CDR1 is MNHNS, CDR2 SASEGT, per germline. RNA transcripts were the template for amplifying TCR beta CDR3 regions. When the TCR CDR3 underwent first-round RT-PCR, the HTBI primer set was used. TCRdb fed the multiplex PCR reads into MiXCR, producing one record per CDR3 protein. The table records approximately 260,000 distinct CDR3 sequences, roughly 15% of them present only once.

The V call is TRBV6-1, the J call TRBJ1-2; unclear D gene. The specimen sequenced was blood. The sequence derives from a woman aged 50 to 60 with Graves' hyperthyroidism that later progressed to Graves' ophthalmopathy. CDR3 DNA: TGTGCCAGCATCTATCCGGGGAACTATGGCTACACCTTC. Protein sequence: CASIYPGNYGYTF.